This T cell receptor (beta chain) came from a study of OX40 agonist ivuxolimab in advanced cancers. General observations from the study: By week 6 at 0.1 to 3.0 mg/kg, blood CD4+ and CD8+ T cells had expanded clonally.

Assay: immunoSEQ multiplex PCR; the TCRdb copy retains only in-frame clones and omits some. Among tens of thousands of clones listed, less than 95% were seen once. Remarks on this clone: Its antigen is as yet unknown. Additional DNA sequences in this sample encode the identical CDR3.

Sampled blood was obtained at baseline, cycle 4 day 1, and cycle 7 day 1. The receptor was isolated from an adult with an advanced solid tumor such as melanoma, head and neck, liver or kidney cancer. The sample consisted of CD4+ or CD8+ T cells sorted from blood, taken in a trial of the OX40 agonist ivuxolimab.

The CDR3 reads CASSLTGRETQYF. CDR3 DNA sequence: TGCGCCAGCAGCTTGACAGGGAGGGAGACCCAGTACTTC. The chain links TRBV5-1 to TRBJ2-5, with D tentatively TRBD1 or TRBD2 (6 bases each). Germline values: CDR1 SGHRS, CDR2 YFSETQ. The V and J ends lost 1 base and 5 bases respectively, with 9 bases between them. The length of the CDR3 is 13 residues.